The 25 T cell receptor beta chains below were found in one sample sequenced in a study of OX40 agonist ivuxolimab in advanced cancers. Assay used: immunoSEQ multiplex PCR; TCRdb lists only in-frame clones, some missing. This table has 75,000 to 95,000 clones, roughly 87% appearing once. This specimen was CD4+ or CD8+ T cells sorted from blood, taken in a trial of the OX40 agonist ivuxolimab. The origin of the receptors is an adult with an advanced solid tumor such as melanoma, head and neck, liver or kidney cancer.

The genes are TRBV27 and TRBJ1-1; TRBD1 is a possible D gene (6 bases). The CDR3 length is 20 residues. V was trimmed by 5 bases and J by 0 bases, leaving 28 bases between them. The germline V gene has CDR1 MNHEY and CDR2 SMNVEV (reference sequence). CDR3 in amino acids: CASSIRTARPKSLLNTEAFF. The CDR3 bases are TGTGCCAGCAGTATTCGGACAGCCCGCCCAAAATCTCTCTTGAACACTGAAGCTTTCTTT.

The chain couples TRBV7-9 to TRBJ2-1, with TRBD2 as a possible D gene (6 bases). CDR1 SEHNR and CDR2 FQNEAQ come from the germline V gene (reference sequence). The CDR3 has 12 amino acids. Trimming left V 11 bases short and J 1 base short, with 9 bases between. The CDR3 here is CALRGSYNEQFF. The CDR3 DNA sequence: TGTGCCCTCCGGGGGTCCTACAATGAGCAGTTCTTC.

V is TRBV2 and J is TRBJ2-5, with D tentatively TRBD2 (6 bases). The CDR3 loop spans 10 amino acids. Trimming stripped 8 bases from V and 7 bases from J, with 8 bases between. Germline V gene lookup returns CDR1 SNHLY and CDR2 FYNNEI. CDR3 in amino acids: CASRRGTQYF. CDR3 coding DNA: TGTGCCAGCCGGAGGGGGACCCAGTACTTC.

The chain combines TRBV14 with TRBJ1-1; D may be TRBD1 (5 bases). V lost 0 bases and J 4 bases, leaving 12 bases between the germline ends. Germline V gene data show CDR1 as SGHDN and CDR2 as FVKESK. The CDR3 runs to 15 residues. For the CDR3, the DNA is TGTGCCAGCAGCCAAGAAGCCCGGAGGGGCACTGAAGCTTTCTTT. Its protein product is CASSQEARRGTEAFF.

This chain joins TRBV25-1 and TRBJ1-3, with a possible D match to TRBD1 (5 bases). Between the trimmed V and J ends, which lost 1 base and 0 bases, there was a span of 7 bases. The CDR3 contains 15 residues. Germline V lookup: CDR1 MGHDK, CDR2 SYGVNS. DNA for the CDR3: TGTGCCAGCAGTGAATTGGACAACTCTGGAAACACCATATATTTT. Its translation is CASSELDNSGNTIYF. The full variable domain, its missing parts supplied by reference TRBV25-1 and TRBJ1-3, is EADIYQTPRYLVIGTGKKITLECSQTMGHDKMYWYQQDPGMELHLIHYSYGVNSTEKGDLSSESTVSRIRTEHFPLTLESARPSHTSQYLCASSELDNSGNTIYFGEGSWLTVV.

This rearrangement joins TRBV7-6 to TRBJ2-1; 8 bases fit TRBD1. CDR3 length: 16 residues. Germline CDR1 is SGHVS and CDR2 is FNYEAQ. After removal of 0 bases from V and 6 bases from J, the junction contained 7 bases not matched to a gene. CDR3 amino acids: CASSLAKTGVGNEQFF. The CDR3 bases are TGTGCCAGCAGCTTAGCCAAGACAGGGGTGGGCAATGAGCAGTTCTTC.

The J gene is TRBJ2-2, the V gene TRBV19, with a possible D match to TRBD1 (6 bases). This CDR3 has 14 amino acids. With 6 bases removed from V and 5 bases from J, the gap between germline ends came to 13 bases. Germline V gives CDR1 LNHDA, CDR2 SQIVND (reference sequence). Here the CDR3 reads CASSTGTWTGELFF. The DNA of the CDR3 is TGTGCCAGTAGCACAGGGACGTGGACCGGGGAGCTGTTTTTT.

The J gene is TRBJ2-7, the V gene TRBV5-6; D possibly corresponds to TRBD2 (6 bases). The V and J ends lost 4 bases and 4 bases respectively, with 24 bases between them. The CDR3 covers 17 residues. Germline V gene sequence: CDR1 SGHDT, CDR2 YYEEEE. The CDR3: CASSARIGRGAGYEQYF. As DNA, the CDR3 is TGTGCCAGCAGCGCCCGTATAGGAAGGGGCGCGGGGTACGAGCAGTACTTC.

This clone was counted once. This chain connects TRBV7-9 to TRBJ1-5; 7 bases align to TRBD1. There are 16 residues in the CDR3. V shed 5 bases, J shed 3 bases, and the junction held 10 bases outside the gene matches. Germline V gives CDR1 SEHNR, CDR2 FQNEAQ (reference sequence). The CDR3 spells CASSRQTTGNNQPQHF. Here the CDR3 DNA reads TGTGCCAGCAGCCGCCAAACGACAGGGAACAATCAGCCCCAGCATTTT.

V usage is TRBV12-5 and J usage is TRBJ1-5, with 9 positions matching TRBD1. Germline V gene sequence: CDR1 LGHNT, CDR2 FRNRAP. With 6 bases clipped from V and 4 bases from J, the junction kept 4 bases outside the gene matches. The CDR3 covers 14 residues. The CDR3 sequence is CASGGGQGNQPQHF. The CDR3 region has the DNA TGTGCTAGTGGGGGGGGACAGGGAAATCAGCCCCAGCATTTT.

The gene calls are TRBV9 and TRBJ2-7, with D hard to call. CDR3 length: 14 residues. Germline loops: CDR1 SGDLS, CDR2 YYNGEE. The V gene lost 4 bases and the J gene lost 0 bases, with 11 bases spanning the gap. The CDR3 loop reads CASSPRLGSYEQYF. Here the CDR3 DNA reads TGTGCCAGCAGCCCCCGGTTGGGCTCCTACGAGCAGTACTTC.

CDR3 in amino acids: CASSDRGPYEQYF. The DNA for the CDR3 is TGTGCCAGCAGTGACAGAGGACCCTACGAGCAGTACTTC. This chain links TRBV6-5 with TRBJ2-7; possible D gene TRBD1, 5 bases. Germline V gene lookup returns CDR1 MNHEY and CDR2 SVGAGI. The CDR3 is made up of 13 amino acids. V lost 5 bases and J lost 2, with 10 bases in between.

CDR3 DNA sequence: TGTGCCAGCAGGCGGACAGTTAATAATGAAAAACTGTTTTTT. This sequence encodes CASRRTVNNEKLFF. The chain links TRBV7-2 to TRBJ1-4; D may be TRBD1 (6 bases). Looked up from germline, CDR1 is SGHTA and CDR2 is FQGNSA. This CDR3 has 14 residues. V was shortened by 6 bases and J by 4 bases, with 12 bases between the two germline ends.

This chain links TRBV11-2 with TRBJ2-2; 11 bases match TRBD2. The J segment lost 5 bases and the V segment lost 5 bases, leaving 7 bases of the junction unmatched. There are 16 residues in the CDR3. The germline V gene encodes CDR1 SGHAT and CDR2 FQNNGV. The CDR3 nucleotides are TGTGCCAGCAGCCCCATAGCGGGAGGGCTTACCGGGGAGCTGTTTTTT. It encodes CASSPIAGGLTGELFF.

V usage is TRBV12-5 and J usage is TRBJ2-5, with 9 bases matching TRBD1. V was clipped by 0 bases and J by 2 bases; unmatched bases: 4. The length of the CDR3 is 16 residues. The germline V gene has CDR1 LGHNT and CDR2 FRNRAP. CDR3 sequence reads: CASGLVPDRGQETQYF. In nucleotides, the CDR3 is TGTGCTAGTGGTTTGGTACCAGACAGGGGGCAAGAGACCCAGTACTTC.

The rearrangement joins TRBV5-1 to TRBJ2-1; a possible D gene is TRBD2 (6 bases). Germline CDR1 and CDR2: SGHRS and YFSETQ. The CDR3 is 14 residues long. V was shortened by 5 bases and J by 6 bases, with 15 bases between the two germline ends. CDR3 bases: TGCGCCAGCAGTGGGGGACTTCTGAGCAATGAGCAGTTCTTC. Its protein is CASSGGLLSNEQFF.

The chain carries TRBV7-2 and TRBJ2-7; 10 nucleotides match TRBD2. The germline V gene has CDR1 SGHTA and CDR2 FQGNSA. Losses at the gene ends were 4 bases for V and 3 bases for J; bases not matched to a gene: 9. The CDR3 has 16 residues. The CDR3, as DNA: TGTGCCAGCAGCTCCCTTAGCGGGAGGTTCAGCTACGAGCAGTACTTC. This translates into CASSSLSGRFSYEQYF.

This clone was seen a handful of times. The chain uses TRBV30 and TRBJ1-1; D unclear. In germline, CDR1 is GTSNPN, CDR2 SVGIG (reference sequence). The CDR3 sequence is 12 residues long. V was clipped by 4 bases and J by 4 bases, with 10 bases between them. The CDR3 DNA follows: TGTGCCTGGATGGAAGTTCCCACTGAAGCTTTCTTT. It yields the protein CAWMEVPTEAFF. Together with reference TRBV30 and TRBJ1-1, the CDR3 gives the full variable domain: SQTIHQWPATLVQPVGSPLSLECTVEGTSNPNLYWYRQAAGRGLQLLFYSVGIGQISSEVPQNLSASRPQDRQFILSSKKLLLSDSGFYLCAWMEVPTEAFFGQGTRLTVV.

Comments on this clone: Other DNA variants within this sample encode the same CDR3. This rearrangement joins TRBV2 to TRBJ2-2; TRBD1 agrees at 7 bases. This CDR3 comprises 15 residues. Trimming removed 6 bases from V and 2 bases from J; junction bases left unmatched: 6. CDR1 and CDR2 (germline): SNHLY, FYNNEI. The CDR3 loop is CASRRTGPNTGELFF. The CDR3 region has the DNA TGTGCCAGCAGGAGGACAGGCCCTAACACCGGGGAGCTGTTTTTT.

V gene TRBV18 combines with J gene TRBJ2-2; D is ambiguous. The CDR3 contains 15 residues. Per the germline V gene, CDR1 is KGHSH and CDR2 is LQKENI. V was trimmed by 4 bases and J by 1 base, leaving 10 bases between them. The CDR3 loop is CASSLEWLNTGELFF. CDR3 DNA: TGTGCCAGCTCACTAGAATGGCTGAACACCGGGGAGCTGTTTTTT. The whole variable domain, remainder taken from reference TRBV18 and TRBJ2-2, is NAGVMQNPRHLVRRRGQEARLRCSPMKGHSHVYWYRQLPEEGLKFMVYLQKENIIDESGMPKERFSAEFPKEGPSILRIQQVVRGDSAAYFCASSLEWLNTGELFFGEGSRLTVL.

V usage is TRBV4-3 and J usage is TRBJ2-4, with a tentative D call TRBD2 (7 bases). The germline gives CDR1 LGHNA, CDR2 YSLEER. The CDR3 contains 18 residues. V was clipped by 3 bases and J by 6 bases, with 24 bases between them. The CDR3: CASSHSTPSGGAGNIQYF. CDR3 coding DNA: TGCGCCAGCAGCCATTCCACTCCCTCTGGGGGGGCGGGAAACATTCAGTACTTC.

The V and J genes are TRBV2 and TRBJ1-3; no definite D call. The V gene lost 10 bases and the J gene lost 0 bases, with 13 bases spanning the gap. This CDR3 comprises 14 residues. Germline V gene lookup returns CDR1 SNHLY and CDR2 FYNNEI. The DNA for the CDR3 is TGTGCCAACAAAAACAGCGTCTCTGGAAACACCATATATTTT. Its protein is CANKNSVSGNTIYF.

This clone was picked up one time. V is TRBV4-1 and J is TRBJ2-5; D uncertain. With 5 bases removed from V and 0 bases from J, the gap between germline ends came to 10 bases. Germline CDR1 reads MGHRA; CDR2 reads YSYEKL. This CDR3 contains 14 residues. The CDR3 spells CASSDPLNQETQYF. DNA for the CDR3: TGCGCCAGCAGCGATCCACTAAACCAAGAGACCCAGTACTTC.

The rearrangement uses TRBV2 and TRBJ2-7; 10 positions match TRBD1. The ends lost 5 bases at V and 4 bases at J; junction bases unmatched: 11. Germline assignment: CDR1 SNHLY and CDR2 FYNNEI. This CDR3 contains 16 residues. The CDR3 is CASSRTATGGRYEQYF. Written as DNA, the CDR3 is TGTGCCAGCAGTAGGACCGCGACAGGGGGCCGGTACGAGCAGTACTTC.

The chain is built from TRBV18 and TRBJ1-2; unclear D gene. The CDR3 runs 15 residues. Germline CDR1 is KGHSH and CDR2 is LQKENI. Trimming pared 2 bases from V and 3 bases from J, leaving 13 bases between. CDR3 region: CASSPVLGNDYGYTF. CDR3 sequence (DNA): TGTGCCAGCTCACCAGTTTTGGGGAATGACTATGGCTACACCTTC. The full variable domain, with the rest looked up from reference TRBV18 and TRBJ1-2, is NAGVMQNPRHLVRRRGQEARLRCSPMKGHSHVYWYRQLPEEGLKFMVYLQKENIIDESGMPKERFSAEFPKEGPSILRIQQVVRGDSAAYFCASSPVLGNDYGYTFGSGTRLTVV.